One sample yielded the 30 T cell receptor beta chains listed below, sequenced in a study of blood T cell repertoires in COVID-19. The assay was immunoSEQ multiplex PCR, and TCRdb's table has in-frame clones only and misses some. This table has approximately 210,000 clones, 92% appearing once. The sequenced sample was peripheral blood. Receptor source: a man younger than 45 with acute or convalescent COVID-19.

The chain uses TRBV27 and TRBJ2-1, with a possible D match to TRBD1 (5 bases). The CDR3 totals 13 residues. Germline CDR1 MNHEY, CDR2 SMNVEV (reference sequence). V was shortened by 2 bases and J by 7 bases, with 9 bases between the two germline ends. CDR3 residues: CASSLRSGNEQFF. The CDR3 coding sequence is TGTGCCAGCAGTTTACGGTCAGGGAATGAGCAGTTCTTC.

This chain uses TRBV28 with TRBJ2-7, with TRBD1 matching over 8 bases. Germline lookup yields CDR1 MDHEN and CDR2 SYDVKM. The J segment lost 4 bases and the V segment lost 4 bases, leaving 3 bases of the junction unmatched. The CDR3 has 13 residues. The CDR3 sequence is CASSSTGGYEQYF. The CDR3 DNA follows: TGTGCCAGCAGTTCTACAGGGGGTTACGAGCAGTACTTC.

J is TRBJ2-1 and V is TRBV5-8; tentative D call: TRBD2 (6 bases). V lost 0 bases to trimming and J lost 2 bases, with 6 bases between them. The CDR3 consists of 14 residues. CDR1 is SGHTS, CDR2 YDEGEE, per germline. In DNA, the CDR3 is TGTGCCAGCAGCTTGGAGCGGGCCTACAATGAGCAGTTCTTC. Amino acids: CASSLERAYNEQFF. Full variable domain (missing parts from reference TRBV5-8 and TRBJ2-1): EAGVTQSPTHLIKTRGQQATLRCSPISGHTSVYWYQQALGLGLQFLLWYDEGEERNRGNFPPRFSGRQFPNYSSELNVNALELEDSALYLCASSLERAYNEQFFGPGTRLTVL.

V gene TRBV7-8 combines with J gene TRBJ2-2, with 7 bases fitting TRBD1. After removal of 2 bases from V and 4 bases from J, the junction contained 16 bases not matched to a gene. The CDR3 contains 19 residues. CDR1 is SGHVS, CDR2 FQNEAQ, per germline. CDR3 in DNA: TGTGCCAGCAGCTTAAGCTCGGTCAGGGGGAGACCGGGCACCGGGGAGCTGTTTTTT. Protein sequence: CASSLSSVRGRPGTGELFF.

The gene calls are TRBV28 and TRBJ2-7; D gene unclear. This CDR3 spans 14 amino acids. The germline CDR1 and CDR2 sequences are MDHEN and SYDVKM. Trimming cost V 8 bases and J 3 bases, with 17 bases left between them. This CDR3 reads CASGDRSSVYEQYF. The CDR3 nucleotides are TGTGCCAGCGGAGACCGGAGCTCCGTCTACGAGCAGTACTTC.

This rearrangement joins TRBV18 to TRBJ1-5, with 9 nucleotides matching TRBD1. The germline CDR1 and CDR2 sequences are KGHSH and LQKENI. The CDR3 sequence is 14 residues long. V gave up 1 base and J gave up 6 bases; unmatched junction bases: 1. The CDR3 reads CASSPQTGGQPQHF. Here the CDR3 DNA reads TGTGCCAGCTCACCACAGACAGGGGGTCAGCCCCAGCATTTT.

The rearrangement links TRBV6-6 to TRBJ2-7, with a weak D call TRBD2 (6 bases). From germline, CDR1 is MNHNY and CDR2 SVGAGI (reference sequence). Trimming shortened V by 7 bases and J by 4 bases, and 17 bases separated the two germline ends. The CDR3 loop spans 14 amino acids. The CDR3 sequence is CASTRLGRNYEQYF. The DNA of the CDR3 is TGTGCCAGCACCCGACTAGGGAGAAATTACGAGCAGTACTTC.

This sequence joins TRBV11-2 and TRBJ2-3; 9 nucleotides agree with TRBD2. V was clipped by 2 bases and J by 6 bases; unmatched bases: 3. The length of the CDR3 is 14 residues. Germline V gene sequence: CDR1 SGHAT, CDR2 FQNNGV. CDR3 in amino acids: CASSLFAGGDTQYF. CDR3 sequence (DNA): TGTGCCAGCAGCTTATTTGCGGGGGGGGATACGCAGTATTTT.

Judged by abundance, this clone is medium-sized (0.01 to 0.1%). The chain carries TRBV7-3 and TRBJ2-5; 8 bases align to TRBD2. V trimming: 3 bases; J trimming: 2 bases; junction bases outside the gene matches: 5. The CDR3 spans 15 residues. Germline loops: CDR1 SGHTA, CDR2 FQGTGA. CDR3 region: CASSFGTRRQETQYF. The DNA of the CDR3 is TGTGCCAGCAGCTTTGGGACTAGGCGGCAAGAGACCCAGTACTTC. The variable domain in full, with the rest retrieved from reference TRBV7-3 and TRBJ2-5, is GAGVSQTPSNKVTEKGKYVELRCDPISGHTALYWYRQSLGQGPEFLIYFQGTGAADDSGLPNDRFFAVRPEGSVSTLKIQRTERGDSAVYLCASSFGTRRQETQYFGPGTRLLVL.

The chain employs TRBV29-1 and TRBJ1-1; 8 bases agree with TRBD1. V lost 1 base to trimming and J lost 5 bases; unmatched junction nucleotides: 9. The CDR3 is made up of 15 amino acids. Germline V lookup: CDR1 SQVTM, CDR2 ANQGSEA. The DNA for the CDR3 is TGCAGCGTTGAAGTGTCGAGACAGGGGTTTACTGAAGCTTTCTTT. It is translated as CSVEVSRQGFTEAFF. The whole variable domain, filled in from reference TRBV29-1 and TRBJ1-1, reads SAVISQKPSRDICQRGTSLTIQCQVDSQVTMMFWYRQQPGQSLTLIATANQGSEATYESGFVIDKFPISRPNLTFSTLTVSNMSPEDSSIYLCSVEVSRQGFTEAFFGQGTRLTVV.

The gene calls are TRBV30 and TRBJ2-2; 7 nucleotides line up with TRBD2. The CDR3 extends over 13 amino acids. Losses at the gene ends were 2 bases for V and 8 bases for J; bases not matched to a gene: 5. CDR1 is GTSNPN and CDR2 is SVGIG in the germline V gene (reference sequence). CDR3 region: CAWSSSGRGELFF. DNA for the CDR3: TGTGCCTGGAGTTCCTCCGGGAGGGGGGAGCTGTTTTTT.

The rearrangement links TRBV19 to TRBJ2-7; 8 bases line up with TRBD1. The germline gives CDR1 LNHDA, CDR2 SQIVND (reference sequence). The CDR3 consists of 14 residues. V was clipped by 4 bases and J by 4 bases; unmatched bases: 6. The CDR3 coding sequence is TGTGCCAGTAGTAAGGCCAGGGGGCTGTACGAGCAGTACTTC. This gives the protein CASSKARGLYEQYF. Full variable domain (remainder filled in from reference TRBV19 and TRBJ2-7): DGGITQSPKYLFRKEGQNVTLSCEQNLNHDAMYWYRQDPGQGLRLIYYSQIVNDFQKGDIAEGYSVSREKKESFPLTVTSAQKNPTAFYLCASSKARGLYEQYFGPGTRLTVT.

The chain is built from TRBV11-3 and TRBJ2-1; 7 positions agree with TRBD2. The germline gives CDR1 SGHNT, CDR2 YENEEA. The CDR3 consists of 16 residues. Trimming took 3 bases from V and 8 from J; bases not matched to a gene: 13. The CDR3 reads CASSFRGAGVGHEQFF. The CDR3 nucleotides are TGTGCCAGCAGCTTTCGGGGTGCGGGAGTGGGCCATGAGCAGTTCTTC.

The chain employs TRBV28 and TRBJ2-1; 9 bases are shared with TRBD2. The CDR3 is made up of 15 amino acids. Germline CDR1 reads MDHEN; CDR2 reads SYDVKM. Unmatched junction bases numbered 11, after V lost 6 bases and J lost 8 bases. CDR3 sequence: CASRTLGAGGDEQFF. CDR3 DNA: TGTGCCAGCAGGACCTTGGGAGCGGGAGGCGATGAGCAGTTCTTC.

The chain has TRBV20-1 and TRBJ2-3; D might be TRBD2 (5 bases). The CDR3 runs 12 residues. Looked up from germline, CDR1 is DFQATT and CDR2 is SNEGSKA (reference sequence). V lost 3 bases and J 3 bases, leaving 7 bases between the germline ends. CDR3 DNA: TGCAGTGCTAGTACTAGGACAGATACGCAGTATTTT. Translated, it gives CSASTRTDTQYF.

The chain links TRBV28 to TRBJ1-2; TRBD1 matches at 12 bases. V lost 6 bases and J lost 4; bases outside the gene matches: 9. The CDR3 totals 16 residues. The germline CDR1 and CDR2 sequences are MDHEN and SYDVKM. This chain's CDR3 is CASRFTGTGGVYGYTF. As DNA, the CDR3 is TGTGCCAGCAGATTTACCGGGACAGGGGGCGTCTATGGCTACACCTTC.

The chain recombines TRBV7-3 with TRBJ2-1; D is possibly TRBD1 (5 bases). Germline CDR1 SGHTA, CDR2 FQGTGA. The CDR3 runs 13 residues. V gave up 1 base and J gave up 11 bases, with 12 bases separating them. As DNA, the CDR3 is TGTGCCAGCAGCTTAAACTCCTGGGGCCAGCAGTTCTTC. Its translation: CASSLNSWGQQFF.

The chain carries TRBV5-1 and TRBJ2-2; D unclear. CDR1 is SGHRS, CDR2 YFSETQ, per germline. This CDR3 comprises 14 residues. V lost 0 bases and J lost 4, with 7 bases in between. The CDR3 loop is CASSLEPGTGELFF. The CDR3 DNA sequence: TGCGCCAGCAGCTTGGAGCCTGGCACCGGGGAGCTGTTTTTT.

This clone was counted a few times. The genes are TRBV30 and TRBJ1-4; possible D gene TRBD1, 5 bases. The V gene's germline CDR1 is GTSNPN and CDR2 SVGIG (reference sequence). The CDR3 totals 14 residues. V lost 0 bases and J lost 7, with 12 bases in between. The DNA of the CDR3 is TGTGCCTGGAGTGTGAGTGGGGCGACTGAAAAACTGTTTTTT. Protein sequence: CAWSVSGATEKLFF.

The chain is built from TRBV18 and TRBJ2-2; tentatively, D is TRBD2 (6 bases). Per the germline V gene, CDR1 is KGHSH and CDR2 is LQKENI. The germline V and J ends were trimmed by 1 base and 2 bases, with 11 bases remaining between them. There are 16 residues in the CDR3. CDR3 amino acids: CASSPRGGINTGELFF. The CDR3 nucleotides read TGTGCCAGCTCACCACGGGGAGGAATCAACACCGGGGAGCTGTTTTTT. Full variable domain (rest looked up from reference TRBV18 and TRBJ2-2): NAGVMQNPRHLVRRRGQEARLRCSPMKGHSHVYWYRQLPEEGLKFMVYLQKENIIDESGMPKERFSAEFPKEGPSILRIQQVVRGDSAAYFCASSPRGGINTGELFFGEGSRLTVL.

This clone was recorded only once. This chain uses TRBV9 with TRBJ2-3; unclear D gene. Germline CDR1 and CDR2: SGDLS and YYNGEE. The length of the CDR3 is 15 residues. V shed 3 bases and J shed 5 bases, with 16 bases lying between them. CDR3 coding DNA: TGTGCCAGCAGCGGGCGTGGGCTCGGTAAAGATACGCAGTATTTT. This sequence encodes CASSGRGLGKDTQYF.

The rearrangement joins TRBV7-3 to TRBJ2-5; 7 bases are a match to TRBD2. V lost 2 bases, J lost 3 bases, and 9 bases stayed unmatched. The V gene's germline CDR1 is SGHTA and CDR2 FQGTGA. The CDR3 is made up of 16 amino acids. The CDR3 DNA follows: TGTGCCAGCAGCTTAGGACCCCGGGGAGGGAAAGAGACCCAGTACTTC. This encodes CASSLGPRGGKETQYF.

The J gene is TRBJ1-6, the V gene TRBV12-5, with 8 bases lining up with TRBD1. CDR3 size: 16 residues. Looked up from germline, CDR1 is LGHNT and CDR2 is FRNRAP. Trimming at V came to 2 bases and at J to 11 bases, leaving 11 bases not matched to a gene. In nucleotides, the CDR3 is TGTGCTAGTGGTTTGATAACAGGGGGGATAGGGCCACCCCTCCACTTT. This gives the protein CASGLITGGIGPPLHF.

In regard to this clone: This CDR3 is also generated by other DNA sequences in the sample. This chain connects TRBV30 to TRBJ2-3; 11 nucleotides line up with TRBD2. The trim removed 5 bases at V and 6 bases at J, leaving 4 bases unmatched. The CDR3 totals 13 residues. Per the germline V gene, CDR1 is GTSNPN and CDR2 is SVGIG (reference sequence). The CDR3 coding sequence is TGTGCCTGGTCTCTAGCGGGGGGTGATACGCAGTATTTT. Translating it yields CAWSLAGGDTQYF.

J is TRBJ2-1 and V is TRBV30, with D possibly TRBD1 on 6 matching bases. This CDR3 comprises 13 residues. Germline assignment: CDR1 GTSNPN and CDR2 SVGIG (reference sequence). Trimming left V 8 bases short and J 3 bases short, with 14 bases between. DNA of the CDR3: TGTGCCGGTGAGGGGGTAGGCTACAATGAGCAGTTCTTC. Translated, it gives CAGEGVGYNEQFF.

The sample holds one count of this clone. The chain has TRBV7-3 and TRBJ2-2; 7 bases align to TRBD2. J gave up 5 bases and V 0 bases, and 6 bases lay outside the gene matches. This CDR3 is built from 16 residues. The germline CDR1 and CDR2 sequences are SGHTA and FQGTGA. The chain's CDR3 is CASSLTVGGRTGELFF. The CDR3 region has the DNA TGTGCCAGCAGCTTAACGGTCGGGGGGAGAACCGGGGAGCTGTTTTTT.

The chain has TRBV25-1 and TRBJ1-1; 11 bases are a match to TRBD1. This CDR3 contains 16 residues. Germline loops: CDR1 MGHDK, CDR2 SYGVNS. The J segment lost 8 bases and the V segment lost 6 bases, leaving 14 bases of the junction unmatched. The DNA for the CDR3 is TGTGCCAGCAGCCCCGGACAGGGGGCTGGAGCACTCGAAGCTTTCTTT. Its protein is CASSPGQGAGALEAFF.

The CDR3 DNA reads TGTGCCTGGAGTTCAGCGGGCAGCTACCATGGCTACACCTTC. This codes for CAWSSAGSYHGYTF. The chain uses TRBV30 and TRBJ1-2; D uncertain. Germline-derived CDR1 and CDR2 are GTSNPN and SVGIG (reference sequence). The V and J ends lost 2 bases and 6 bases respectively, with 16 bases between them. The CDR3 has 14 amino acids.

V is TRBV20-1 and J is TRBJ2-7; no reliable D call. This CDR3 spans 13 amino acids. Germline CDR1 and CDR2: DFQATT and SNEGSKA (reference sequence). V was cut by 3 bases and J by 1 base, with 10 bases left in between. The CDR3 DNA is TGCAGTGCTAGTTCTCCAGCGTCCTACGAGCAGTACTTC. Its translation is CSASSPASYEQYF.

The chain combines TRBV6-6 with TRBJ2-2; D remains unclear. Germline CDR1 reads MNHNY; CDR2 reads SVGAGI (reference sequence). The CDR3 covers 12 residues. V lost 8 bases and J lost 5, with 9 bases in between. The CDR3: CASRFGTGELFF. The CDR3 bases are TGTGCCAGCCGCTTCGGGACCGGGGAGCTGTTTTTT.